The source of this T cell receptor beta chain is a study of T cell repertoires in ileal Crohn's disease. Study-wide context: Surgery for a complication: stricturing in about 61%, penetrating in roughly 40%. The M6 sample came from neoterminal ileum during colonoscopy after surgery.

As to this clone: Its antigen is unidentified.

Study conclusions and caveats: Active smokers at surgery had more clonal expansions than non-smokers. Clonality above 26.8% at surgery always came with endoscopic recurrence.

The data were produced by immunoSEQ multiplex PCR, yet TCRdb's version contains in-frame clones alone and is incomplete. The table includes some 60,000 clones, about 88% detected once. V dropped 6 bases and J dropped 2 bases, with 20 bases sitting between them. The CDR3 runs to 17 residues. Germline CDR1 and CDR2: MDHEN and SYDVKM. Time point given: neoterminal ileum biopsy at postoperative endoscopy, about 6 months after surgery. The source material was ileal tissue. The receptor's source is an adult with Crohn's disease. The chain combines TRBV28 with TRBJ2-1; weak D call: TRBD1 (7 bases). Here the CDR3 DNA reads TGTGCCAGCAGCCCTCGGTGGTCAGGGGGGACCTACAATGAGCAGTTCTTC. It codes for CASSPRWSGGTYNEQFF.